The clone carrying this T cell receptor (beta chain) has a handful of counts. TCRdb reprocessed the 5' RACE reads via MiXCR and lists one record per CDR3 protein. The data contain 460,000 or so distinct CDR3 sequences, 12% to 15% of them singletons. This sample is part of a study of identical twins. This CDR3 has 13 amino acids. Losses at the gene ends were 7 bases for V and 2 bases for J; bases not matched to a gene: 1. The germline CDR1 and CDR2 sequences are MNHEY and SVGEGT. This same sample was also taken into another study, of yellow fever vaccine responses in identical twins.

The sample was CD4+ T cells sorted from blood. This clonotype was obtained from a woman aged 18-29 years in good health. The rearrangement uses TRBV6-2 or TRBV6-3 and TRBJ2-7; 11 bases align to TRBD1. CDR3 amino acids: CASKDRGPYEQYF. In DNA, the CDR3 is TGTGCCAGCAAGGACAGGGGGCCCTACGAGCAGTACTTC.